This entry is about one T cell receptor (beta chain). The antigen it binds to is not known. No clone much larger than this one lies a single base away; base qualities are absent. V was cut back by 5 bases and J by 5 bases, leaving a gap of 13 bases between them. The germline V gene (reference sequence) specifies MNHEY as CDR1 and SMNVEV as CDR2. From the cysteine up to the phenylalanine, the CDR3 has a length of 14 residues. Only CDR3 DNA is held: 42 bases, read in frame from base 1. Donors were 39 systemically healthy Caucasian individuals from Russia aged roughly 6 to 95 years. Roughly 10 milliliters of peripheral blood were collected from each donor into EDTA-treated Vacutainer tubes. Ficoll-Paque density-gradient centrifugation was used to isolate PBMCs, with at least 6.5 million per sample. Total RNA, at least 6 micrograms per sample, was extracted from PBMCs with Trizol reagent. The percentages of naive CD45RAhigh/CD27high T cells were determined by flow cytometry on a PBMC aliquot from every donor.

The sample belongs to a study of blood T cells in healthy people across ages (dated by TCRdb to the mid-2010s). Regarding the complete study: Template switching captured roughly one uniquely barcoded TCR beta cDNA molecule per two T cells in model experiments. Four age groups were formed from the donors: young (average approximately 15 years), middle-aged (around 40), aged (roughly 58) and long-lived (approximately 80). Age-related changes in TCR beta repertoire diversity were measured in the study by deep sequencing normalized with unique cDNA molecular identifiers. Using the same blood draw, the study looked at two additional independent replicas of 1 million unique cDNA reads for two donors, one aged 18 to 30 and the other aged 80 or older.

The paper's findings and limits, for the study overall: Since profiling was done on bulk unsorted PBMCs, naive and antigen-experienced compartments could not be conclusively compared. A strong correlation was found between observed TCR beta diversity and the percentage of naive T cells measured by flow cytometry. The CMV infection status of donors was not known, potentially confounding age-related changes in expanded clonotypes. Observed TCR beta diversity per million T cells fell roughly linearly with age, and a significant reduction was already apparent by age roughly 40. Total diversity estimates from one million sequenced T cells were considered lower bounds and underestimates. Compared with the aged group, the long-lived group had more naive CD4+ T cells, fewer expanded clones and increased TCR diversity, a pattern suggesting age selection.

The library was produced with 5' RACE. The sequencer was an Illumina HiSeq 2500. A second PCR of about 6 to 11 cycles was performed with a sample-barcoded 5' primer and a J-beta primer mix. A unique molecular identifier was introduced onto each TCR beta cDNA molecule by a template-switch 5' adaptor carrying 12 random nucleotides. Each sample yielded at least 3 million CDR3-containing paired-end reads. The Mint cDNA synthesis kit, primed by a TRBC-specific oligonucleotide, was used to synthesize first-strand cDNA from all RNA. Following uracil-DNA glycosylase treatment, a first 18-cycle PCR with universal primers M1SS and BC2_uni_R was performed on all cDNA. In the original analysis: For normalization, 1 million high-quality reads, each with a distinct molecular identifier, were randomly selected from each sample. Instead of being binned into consensus sequences, reads with shared molecular identifiers were discarded. MiTCR, set to a Q25 quality threshold and the strictest error-elimination algorithm, was used for CDR3 identification, clonotype clustering and error correction. A nonparametric unseen species model with Euler transformation was used to estimate a lower bound on total TCR beta diversity. Through fastp at Q25 and MiXCR, TCRdb rebuilt clones from the public reads, retaining in-frame beta chains. Here each entry gathers all rows of one CDR3 protein and keeps the most common genes and DNA. The V and J calls follow TCRdb's processing rather than the paper's. The sample table shows around 800,000 distinct CDR3 sequences, and about 26% are seen once. The ten biggest clones cover roughly 3.1% of the sample.

This same sample was also part of a study on T cells of mothers and their children. From the second report: Nine systemically healthy Caucasian individuals served as donors, namely three mothers together with their six children. cDNA synthesis consumed the entire amount of extracted RNA, loaded at roughly 1.5 ug RNA in each 15 ul reaction. In the second PCR, sample barcodes and 2-4 random nucleotides were introduced via the M1S primer. Each mother yielded over 9.5 million TCR beta CDR3 reads and each child 2.5 million to 3 million reads. Thymic selection shapes the output of TCR recombination in a similar way in related and unrelated pairs, and inherited differences have a minor effect. Related mother-child pairs always showed normalized repertoire overlap that was slightly higher than in unrelated mother-child pairs, though the difference was never significant. With a sensitivity of approximately 96 clones per million clonotypes, no persistent microchimeric T cell clones were detected. The study used deep NGS to compare TCR beta repertoires of mothers and children, seeking features distinguishing related mother-child pairs from unrelated individuals. Mothers averaged approximately 40 +/- 4 years of age and children averaged around 10 +/- 4 years. After adapter ligation was performed with NEBNext reagents, the libraries were sequenced on an Illumina HiSeq 2000 with 100+100 nt paired-end reads. To avoid cross-contamination, the mother libraries and the child libraries were prepared a month apart and sequenced in separate runs. Between roughly 500,000 and 2,300,000 distinct TCR beta clonotypes were identified per donor. Naive TCR beta clonotypes were estimated from low-frequency clonotypes matched to each donor's FACS-determined naive share, without sorting.

This receptor was identified in a boy aged 5-17 years in good health. The sequencing input was blood. The chain uses TRBV27 and TRBJ1-5, with the D segment identity uncertain. CDR3 protein: CASSPQGYYQPQHF. The base sequence is TGTGCCAGCAGTCCTCAAGGGTATTATCAGCCCCAGCATTTT.